These 28 T cell receptor beta chains came from one sample sequenced in a study of blood T cell repertoires in COVID-19. The method was immunoSEQ multiplex PCR; TCRdb's version includes in-frame clones alone and lacks a portion of them. The repertoire includes a few hundred thousand clones, around 92% of them detected once, and 2.6% sits in the top ten. Source material: peripheral blood. All receptors derive from a person in their late teens or twenties with COVID-19, enrolled during active disease.

The rearrangement links TRBV5-1 to TRBJ2-2; tentatively, D is TRBD2 (5 bases). Looked up from germline, CDR1 is SGHRS and CDR2 is YFSETQ. CDR3 length: 14 residues. With 7 bases removed from V and 1 base from J, the gap between germline ends came to 11 bases. As DNA, the CDR3 is TGCGCCAGCGGGGTGGGAGTGAACACCGGGGAGCTGTTTTTT. Amino acid sequence: CASGVGVNTGELFF.

This rearrangement joins TRBV28 to TRBJ1-2; D is unresolved. CDR1 and CDR2 from the germline V gene are MDHEN and SYDVKM. The CDR3 sequence is 15 residues long. Trimming removed 5 bases at V and 4 bases at J, with 17 bases between. The DNA for the CDR3 is TGTGCCAGCAGTCTCATAGACCGGACTGCCTATGGCTACACCTTC. Translated: CASSLIDRTAYGYTF.

In nucleotides, the CDR3 is TGTGCCAGCAGTTTTGCGGGGGGGATCACTGAAGCTTTCTTT. Encoded protein: CASSFAGGITEAFF. The chain is built from TRBV6-2 or TRBV6-3 and TRBJ1-1; weak D call: TRBD1 (5 bases). Germline assignment: CDR1 MNHEY and CDR2 SVGEGT. CDR3 length: 14 residues. The V end was cut by 4 bases, the J end by 4 bases, with 13 bases between.

V is TRBV24-1 and J is TRBJ2-5; perhaps TRBD1 as D (6 bases). Trimming removed 7 bases from V and 7 bases from J, with 18 bases in between. CDR1 is KGHDR, CDR2 SFDVKD, per germline. CDR3 length equals 14 residues. The CDR3 DNA reads as TGTGCCACCAGCGACACAGGGAGCGGAGGGACCCAGTACTTC. Translated, it gives CATSDTGSGGTQYF.

The gene calls are TRBV5-1 and TRBJ1-1; D perhaps matches TRBD1 (6 bases). Trimming took 1 base from V and 7 from J, leaving 26 bases between them. CDR3 size: 18 residues. Germline V gene sequence: CDR1 SGHRS, CDR2 YFSETQ. CDR3 nucleotide sequence: TGCGCCAGCAGCTTGAGGGGTCTGACAGGAGGATGGTCGTATGAAGCTTTCTTT. Amino acid sequence: CASSLRGLTGGWSYEAFF.

The rearrangement uses TRBV6-2 or TRBV6-3 and TRBJ2-1, with a possible D match to TRBD2 (6 bases). V lost 2 bases, J lost 9 bases, and 11 bases lay in between. CDR3 length: 13 residues. Looked up from germline, CDR1 is MNHEY and CDR2 is SVGEGT. This CDR3 is CASSYTLAGEQFF. CDR3 in DNA: TGTGCCAGCAGTTACACACTAGCTGGTGAGCAGTTCTTC.

The chain's CDR3 is CASGRTGSSYEQYF. CDR3 in DNA: TGTGCCAGCGGTAGGACGGGGAGCTCCTACGAGCAGTACTTC. This rearrangement joins TRBV27 to TRBJ2-7; possibly TRBD2 for D (5 bases). CDR1 is MNHEY, CDR2 SMNVEV, per germline (reference sequence). The CDR3 is made up of 14 amino acids. The germline V and J ends were trimmed by 8 bases and 0 bases, with 14 bases remaining between them.

The chain couples TRBV3-1 (or the pseudogene TRBV3-2) to TRBJ2-7; 7 bases fit TRBD1. Germline V lookup: CDR1 LGHDT, CDR2 YNNKEL (reference sequence). With V trimmed by 4 bases and J by 3 bases, 6 bases remained unmatched. This CDR3 comprises 14 residues. The CDR3 region has the DNA TGTGCCAGCAGCCCCCGGACAGGTCACTACGAGCAGTACTTC. Its translation: CASSPRTGHYEQYF.

The CDR3: CASSRLAGTTDTQYF. Here the CDR3 DNA reads TGTGCCAGTAGCAGACTAGCGGGGACCACAGATACGCAGTATTTT. The chain recombines TRBV19 with TRBJ2-3; 11 bases are a match to TRBD2. Losses at the gene ends were 6 bases for V and 2 bases for J; bases not matched to a gene: 4. Germline lookup yields CDR1 LNHDA and CDR2 SQIVND (reference sequence). The CDR3 contains 15 residues.

In DNA, the CDR3 is TGTGCCAGCAGTTCCATGGTAGCTCGGACCGGGGAGCTGTTTTTT. This codes for CASSSMVARTGELFF. The chain carries TRBV27 and TRBJ2-2; D is unresolved. The CDR3 totals 15 residues. V was clipped by 4 bases and J by 5 bases, with 14 bases between them. Germline CDR1 is MNHEY and CDR2 is SMNVEV (reference sequence).

In its sample, this clone was seen a few times. The rearrangement uses TRBV12-3 or TRBV12-4 and TRBJ2-7, with D maybe TRBD2 (6 bases). The CDR3 extends over 12 amino acids. V was clipped by 5 bases and J by 2 bases, with 7 bases between them. CDR3 residues: CASSGGAYEQYF. Written as DNA, the CDR3 is TGTGCCAGCAGTGGCGGGGCCTACGAGCAGTACTTC.

The V and J genes are TRBV19 and TRBJ1-3, with 9 positions matching TRBD1. Germline trimming cut 8 bases from V and 9 bases from J; bases unmatched to any gene: 11. The CDR3 is made up of 14 amino acids. Germline V CDR1 and CDR2: LNHDA, SQIVND (reference sequence). CDR3 amino acids: CASDPGQGYTTIYF. The DNA of the CDR3 is TGTGCCAGTGATCCGGGACAGGGTTACACCACCATATATTTT. Complete variable domain (other parts from reference TRBV19 and TRBJ1-3): DGGITQSPKYLFRKEGQNVTLSCEQNLNHDAMYWYRQDPGQGLRLIYYSQIVNDFQKGDIAEGYSVSREKKESFPLTVTSAQKNPTAFYLCASDPGQGYTTIYFGEGSWLTVV.

The genes are TRBV4-1 and TRBJ1-5, with D uncertain. The CDR3 has 14 residues. Germline CDR1 MGHRA, CDR2 YSYEKL. V was pared by 0 bases and J by 7 bases, with 10 bases between. The CDR3, as DNA: TGCGCCAGCAGCCAAGAGAGCCTGGGCCAGCCCCAGCATTTT. It encodes CASSQESLGQPQHF.

The gene calls are TRBV27 and TRBJ2-2, with TRBD2 matching 7 bases. The CDR3 extends over 16 amino acids. The germline gives CDR1 MNHEY, CDR2 SMNVEV (reference sequence). With 0 bases clipped from V and 8 bases from J, the junction kept 9 bases outside the gene matches. CDR3 sequence reads: CASSLSSGDLGGELFF. The CDR3 DNA is TGTGCCAGCAGTTTATCGAGCGGGGATCTAGGAGGGGAGCTGTTTTTT.

The chain uses TRBV2 and TRBJ1-5; D might be TRBD1 (6 bases). Germline V gene lookup returns CDR1 SNHLY and CDR2 FYNNEI. The CDR3 runs 13 residues. The V and J ends lost 7 bases and 7 bases respectively, with 14 bases between them. The DNA for the CDR3 is TGTGCCAGCACCTGGGCAGGGGCCCAGCCCCAGCATTTT. Amino acids: CASTWAGAQPQHF.

This chain uses TRBV2 with TRBJ1-1, with TRBD1 matching over 10 bases. Germline assignment: CDR1 SNHLY and CDR2 FYNNEI. With V trimmed by 5 bases and J by 4 bases, 4 bases remained unmatched. The CDR3 sequence is 14 residues long. The CDR3 DNA is TGTGCCAGCAGTTGGACAGGGGGAGTCACTGAAGCTTTCTTT. Translating it yields CASSWTGGVTEAFF.

CDR3 amino acids: CASTGVMGSRTDNEQFF. The CDR3 DNA sequence: TGCGCCAGCACGGGGGTGATGGGATCGCGGACGGACAATGAGCAGTTCTTC. The genes are TRBV5-1 and TRBJ2-1; D is possibly TRBD2 (6 bases). Trimming removed 6 bases at V and 5 bases at J, with 24 bases between. The CDR3 runs 17 residues. The V gene's germline CDR1 is SGHRS and CDR2 YFSETQ.

This clone has just one count. J is TRBJ2-7 and V is TRBV2; 11 bases agree with TRBD1. V lost 4 bases and J lost 3; bases outside the gene matches: 14. The CDR3 extends over 18 amino acids. In germline, CDR1 is SNHLY, CDR2 FYNNEI. CDR3 sequence reads: CASSGTGDRGVWGYEQYF. As DNA, the CDR3 is TGTGCCAGCAGTGGTACCGGGGACAGGGGGGTTTGGGGCTACGAGCAGTACTTC.

The chain combines TRBV2 with TRBJ1-4, with D possibly matching TRBD1 (5 bases). Between the trimmed V and J ends, which lost 6 bases and 6 bases, there was a span of 26 bases. The CDR3 sequence is 18 residues long. Germline-derived CDR1 and CDR2 are SNHLY and FYNNEI. The CDR3 spells CASRTLGGAQVLDEKLFF. CDR3 nucleotides: TGTGCCAGCAGAACTCTCGGAGGGGCCCAGGTCTTGGATGAAAAACTGTTTTTT.

This chain uses TRBV7-2 with TRBJ2-3; perhaps TRBD2 as D (5 bases). The germline V gene has CDR1 SGHTA and CDR2 FQGNSA. V was pared by 1 base and J by 0 bases, with 14 bases between. The length of the CDR3 is 17 residues. The CDR3 is CASSLERTPKSTDTQYF. CDR3 in DNA: TGTGCCAGCAGCTTAGAACGGACTCCAAAGAGCACAGATACGCAGTATTTT.

The chain carries TRBV2 and TRBJ2-3, with a possible D match to TRBD2 (5 bases). The CDR3 covers 14 residues. Looked up from germline, CDR1 is SNHLY and CDR2 is FYNNEI. The ends were cut back, 3 bases at V and 0 bases at J, with 7 bases in the middle. Here the CDR3 reads CASSDGGSTDTQYF. In nucleotides, the CDR3 is TGTGCCAGCAGTGACGGCGGGAGCACAGATACGCAGTATTTT.

The genes are TRBV15 and TRBJ2-7, with D unclear. Germline CDR1 reads LNHNV; CDR2 reads YYDKDF (reference sequence). This CDR3 spans 12 amino acids. V was shortened by 0 bases and J by 5 bases, with 5 bases between the two germline ends. DNA of the CDR3: TGTGCCACCAGCAGAGATAGCAACGAGCAGTACTTC. Its protein is CATSRDSNEQYF.

In this sample, this clone turned up many times. This sequence joins TRBV9 and TRBJ2-2; 13 bases are shared with TRBD2. Unmatched junction bases numbered 4, after V lost 3 bases and J lost 8 bases. Germline CDR1 SGDLS, CDR2 YYNGEE. This CDR3 contains 15 residues. CDR3 DNA: TGTGCCAGCAGCGGGACTAGCGGGAGTGAAGGGGAGCTGTTTTTT. Amino acids: CASSGTSGSEGELFF. The full variable domain, rest sourced from reference TRBV9 and TRBJ2-2, is DSGVTQTPKHLITATGQRVTLRCSPRSGDLSVYWYQQSLDQGLQFLIQYYNGEERAKGNILERFSAQQFPDLHSELNLSSLELGDSALYFCASSGTSGSEGELFFGEGSRLTVL.

This clone was found once. The rearrangement links TRBV7-2 to TRBJ1-4; D is uncertain. V lost 5 bases and J 5 bases, leaving 15 bases between the germline ends. This CDR3 contains 15 residues. Germline V gives CDR1 SGHTA, CDR2 FQGNSA. Written as DNA, the CDR3 is TGTGCCAGCAGCCTCACTGAGGGTGTCAATGAAAAACTGTTTTTT. It yields the protein CASSLTEGVNEKLFF. Looking up the rest from reference TRBV7-2 and TRBJ1-4 gives the full variable domain: GAGVSQSPSNKVTEKGKDVELRCDPISGHTALYWYRQSLGQGLEFLIYFQGNSAPDKSGLPSDRFSAERTGGSVSTLTIQRTQQEDSAVYLCASSLTEGVNEKLFFGSGTQLSVL.

The rearrangement joins TRBV19 to TRBJ1-1; D is possibly TRBD1 (6 bases). The V end was cut by 6 bases, the J end by 5 bases, with 13 bases between. The germline V gene has CDR1 LNHDA and CDR2 SQIVND (reference sequence). The CDR3 extends over 13 amino acids. CDR3 protein: CASSEQGGTEAFF. The CDR3 nucleotides are TGTGCCAGTAGCGAACAAGGGGGTACTGAAGCTTTCTTT. Full variable domain (remainder filled in from reference TRBV19 and TRBJ1-1): DGGITQSPKYLFRKEGQNVTLSCEQNLNHDAMYWYRQDPGQGLRLIYYSQIVNDFQKGDIAEGYSVSREKKESFPLTVTSAQKNPTAFYLCASSEQGGTEAFFGQGTRLTVV.

The chain joins TRBV28 to TRBJ2-5, with no clear D. V was clipped by 5 bases and J by 4 bases, with 11 bases between them. Germline CDR1 and CDR2: MDHEN and SYDVKM. CDR3 size: 13 residues. The CDR3 loop is CASSTYPRETQYF. CDR3 DNA: TGTGCCAGCAGTACGTACCCGCGAGAGACCCAGTACTTC.

The CDR3 here is CAWSSGGEKLFF. DNA of the CDR3: TGTGCCTGGAGTTCAGGGGGTGAAAAACTGTTTTTT. The chain links TRBV30 to TRBJ1-4; 7 bases are shared with TRBD1. The junction had 1 base not matched to a gene; V was cut back by 2 bases and J by 7 bases. The CDR3 has 12 residues. Germline values: CDR1 GTSNPN, CDR2 SVGIG (reference sequence).

The chain recombines TRBV29-1 with TRBJ2-7; the match to TRBD1 covers 7 bases. J gave up 1 base and V 5 bases, and 2 bases lay outside the gene matches. The germline V gene has CDR1 SQVTM and CDR2 ANQGSEA. The CDR3 contains 12 residues. The CDR3 here is CSVLDRSYEQYF. The CDR3 nucleotides read TGCAGCGTTCTGGACAGGTCCTACGAGCAGTACTTC.